This passage covers 30 T cell receptor beta chains from one sample sequenced in a study of T cell responses to AZD1222 COVID-19 vaccine. Libraries were prepared by immunoSEQ multiplex PCR; TCRdb keeps only in-frame clonotypes and omits some of them. The table records roughly 120,000 clones, roughly 90% of them present only once. The material sequenced was peripheral blood, taken 28 days after the second AZD1222 dose. These receptors all stem from an adult who received the AZD1222 COVID-19 vaccine.

This clone was seen more than once but under ten times. The gene calls are TRBV27 and TRBJ2-5; the D call may be TRBD1 or TRBD2 (6 bases each). The CDR3 is 15 residues long. Germline V CDR1 and CDR2: MNHEY, SMNVEV (reference sequence). The V end was cut by 1 base, the J end by 5 bases, with 14 bases between. The CDR3 is CASSLYGGAGETQYF. The CDR3 DNA is TGTGCCAGCAGTTTATACGGGGGCGCGGGTGAGACCCAGTACTTC.

This rearrangement joins TRBV7-9 to TRBJ1-1; weak D call: TRBD1 (5 bases). This CDR3 has 14 amino acids. V gave up 3 bases and J gave up 1 base, with 9 bases separating them. Germline V gene lookup returns CDR1 SEHNR and CDR2 FQNEAQ (reference sequence). CDR3 sequence: CASSFSGANTEAFF. Here the CDR3 DNA reads TGTGCCAGCAGCTTCTCCGGGGCGAACACTGAAGCTTTCTTT.

The genes are TRBV9 and TRBJ1-5, with unresolved D. Trimming cost V 0 bases and J 6 bases, with 7 bases left between them. This CDR3 is 13 amino acids long. Per germline, CDR1 SGDLS and CDR2 YYNGEE. CDR3 sequence: CASSVGLGQPQHF. For the CDR3, the DNA is TGTGCCAGCAGCGTAGGCTTGGGTCAGCCCCAGCATTTT.

The V gene is TRBV7-2, the J gene TRBJ2-2; D call uncertain. The CDR3 covers 16 residues. In germline, CDR1 is SGHTA, CDR2 FQGNSA. Between the trimmed V and J ends, which lost 5 bases and 1 base, there was a span of 14 bases. CDR3 loop: CASSPQPPGNTGELFF. CDR3 coding DNA: TGTGCCAGCAGCCCCCAACCTCCAGGGAACACCGGGGAGCTGTTTTTT.

The CDR3 sequence is CASSIGRDRDNSPLHF. The CDR3 DNA sequence: TGTGCCAGTAGTATAGGACGGGACAGGGATAATTCACCCCTCCACTTT. The V call is TRBV19, the J call TRBJ1-6; 9 bases agree with TRBD1. This CDR3 has 16 residues. Per germline, CDR1 LNHDA and CDR2 SQIVND (reference sequence). V dropped 1 base and J dropped 5; count of bases not matched to a gene: 3.

This chain joins TRBV27 and TRBJ1-1; perhaps TRBD1 as D (6 bases). Germline V gene data show CDR1 as MNHEY and CDR2 as SMNVEV (reference sequence). V lost 7 bases to trimming and J lost 0 bases, with 21 bases between them. The CDR3 runs 17 residues. This CDR3 is CASKNHQGRVMNTEAFF. The CDR3 coding sequence is TGTGCCAGCAAGAACCATCAGGGGCGAGTCATGAACACTGAAGCTTTCTTT.

The genes are TRBV19 and TRBJ2-6; TRBD1 is a possible D gene (6 bases). V was trimmed by 5 bases and J by 2 bases, leaving 19 bases between them. Looked up from germline, CDR1 is LNHDA and CDR2 is SQIVND (reference sequence). The CDR3 has 18 residues. The CDR3 DNA follows: TGTGCCAGTAGTTCCCGGACAGATGTTTGGGCTGGGGCCAACGTCCTGACTTTC. This translates into CASSSRTDVWAGANVLTF.

The V gene is TRBV12-3 or TRBV12-4, the J gene TRBJ2-3; 7 nucleotides line up with TRBD2. The V segment lost 3 bases and the J segment 8 bases; nucleotides outside the gene matches: 5. The length of the CDR3 is 13 residues. The DNA for the CDR3 is TGTGCCAGCAGTTTTCGGGGGGAACGTACGCAGTATTTT. This sequence encodes CASSFRGERTQYF.

The V gene is TRBV10-1, the J gene TRBJ1-5; the D is unclear. The CDR3 sequence is 14 residues long. The germline gives CDR1 WNHNN, CDR2 SYGVQD (reference sequence). Trimming removed 3 bases from V and 6 bases from J, with 12 bases in between. The CDR3 DNA reads TGCGCCAGCAGTGAATCGGGAGATCCTCAGCCCCAGCATTTT. Translation: CASSESGDPQPQHF.

The chain joins TRBV6-4 to TRBJ2-2; D assignment may be TRBD1 or TRBD2 (5 bases each). Germline V gene sequence: CDR1 MRHNA, CDR2 SNTAGT. The CDR3 is made up of 16 amino acids. With 5 bases removed from V and 2 bases from J, the gap between germline ends came to 15 bases. CDR3 nucleotides: TGTGCCAGCAGTAACCCGGGACCGGCTAACACCGGGGAGCTGTTTTTT. This encodes CASSNPGPANTGELFF.

V and J are TRBV27 and TRBJ1-2; D is unclear. The V end lost 10 bases, the J end lost 6 bases, and 21 bases lay between the germline ends. This CDR3 contains 14 residues. CDR1 is MNHEY and CDR2 is SMNVEV in the germline V gene (reference sequence). Written as DNA, the CDR3 is TGTGCCACCGCCAGAGGAATTCAAACCGATGGCTACACCTTC. This codes for CATARGIQTDGYTF.

The chain employs TRBV14 and TRBJ1-1; D remains unclear. The length of the CDR3 is 17 residues. V was shortened by 1 base and J by 0 bases, with 15 bases between the two germline ends. Germline V gives CDR1 SGHDN, CDR2 FVKESK. CDR3 sequence reads: CASSQGPSGGLNTEAFF. The CDR3 region has the DNA TGTGCCAGCAGCCAAGGGCCGTCTGGCGGCTTGAACACTGAAGCTTTCTTT.

V gene TRBV6-5 combines with J gene TRBJ1-1, with TRBD1 matching over 8 bases. Germline V gives CDR1 MNHEY, CDR2 SVGAGI. The V segment lost 5 bases and the J segment 0 bases; nucleotides outside the gene matches: 5. There are 15 residues in the CDR3. The CDR3: CASSTGGQVNTEAFF. Here the CDR3 DNA reads TGTGCCAGCAGTACTGGGGGACAGGTGAACACTGAAGCTTTCTTT.

The V gene is TRBV18, the J gene TRBJ1-2, with unresolved D. V gave up 0 bases and J gave up 4 bases, with 15 bases separating them. The CDR3 loop spans 16 amino acids. CDR1 is KGHSH and CDR2 is LQKENI in the germline V gene. The CDR3: CASSPPVGLDGYGYTF. CDR3 nucleotides: TGTGCCAGCTCACCACCTGTCGGGTTAGATGGCTATGGCTACACCTTC. The full variable domain, with the rest looked up from reference TRBV18 and TRBJ1-2, is NAGVMQNPRHLVRRRGQEARLRCSPMKGHSHVYWYRQLPEEGLKFMVYLQKENIIDESGMPKERFSAEFPKEGPSILRIQQVVRGDSAAYFCASSPPVGLDGYGYTFGSGTRLTVV.

This sequence joins TRBV6-2 or TRBV6-3 and TRBJ1-5; TRBD1 aligns across 7 bases. V was clipped by 6 bases and J by 9 bases; unmatched bases: 17. The CDR3 spans 16 residues. The germline gives CDR1 MNHEY, CDR2 SVGEGT. The CDR3 sequence is CASSPGTAQSWRPQHF. The CDR3, as DNA: TGTGCCAGCAGCCCCGGGACAGCCCAGAGTTGGCGGCCCCAGCATTTT.

The V gene is TRBV6-4, the J gene TRBJ2-7; TRBD2 matches 12 bases. The ends lost 11 bases at V and 5 bases at J; junction bases unmatched: 10. CDR1 is MRHNA, CDR2 SNTAGT, per germline. This CDR3 is 14 amino acids long. CDR3 amino acids: CALKTSGSPHEQYF. The CDR3 nucleotides read TGTGCCCTAAAGACTAGCGGGAGTCCCCACGAGCAGTACTTC.

J is TRBJ1-5 and V is TRBV28; no clear D gene. The CDR3 extends over 15 amino acids. Trimming shortened V by 2 bases and J by 5 bases, and 13 bases separated the two germline ends. Per germline, CDR1 MDHEN and CDR2 SYDVKM. In nucleotides, the CDR3 is TGTGCCAGCAGTTTACCAGCAGCTCAGGATCAGCCCCAGCATTTT. It specifies CASSLPAAQDQPQHF.

The chain links TRBV21-1 to TRBJ2-5; the table's D call, TRBD1, has no DNA check behind it. TRBV21-1 is assigned pseudogene status. The CDR3 is 19 residues long. The CDR3 DNA reads TGTGCCAGCAGCAACGATAACGGAGGTAGGGACAGCCGGTGGTCGACCCAGTACTTC. Protein sequence: CASSNDNGGRDSRWSTQYF.

The chain has TRBV19 and TRBJ2-2; D ambiguous. Between the trimmed V and J ends, which lost 8 bases and 4 bases, there was a span of 8 bases. Per the germline V gene, CDR1 is LNHDA and CDR2 is SQIVND (reference sequence). The CDR3 is 12 residues long. CDR3 in amino acids: CASLRGTGELFF. In nucleotides, the CDR3 is TGTGCCAGTCTCAGAGGCACCGGGGAGCTGTTTTTT.

The sample holds one count of this clone. The rearrangement joins TRBV5-4 to TRBJ2-3; 7 positions match TRBD1. J gave up 7 bases and V 4 bases, and 9 bases lay outside the gene matches. The germline CDR1 and CDR2 sequences are SGHNT and YYREEE (reference sequence). CDR3 length: 14 residues. The CDR3, as DNA: TGTGCCAGCAGCCCTCAGGGGGTACGTTATACGCAGTATTTT. Its protein product is CASSPQGVRYTQYF.

This chain joins TRBV3-1 (or the pseudogene TRBV3-2) and TRBJ2-3; D is ambiguous. This CDR3 is built from 12 residues. The ends were cut back, 2 bases at V and 1 base at J, with 1 base in the middle. Germline lookup yields CDR1 LGHDT and CDR2 YNNKEL (reference sequence). CDR3 protein: CASSQRTDTQYF. CDR3 coding DNA: TGTGCCAGCAGCCAACGCACAGATACGCAGTATTTT.

The chain links TRBV5-1 to TRBJ2-1; D gene uncertain. Germline V gives CDR1 SGHRS, CDR2 YFSETQ. Trimming took off 0 bases at V and 0 bases at J, with 7 bases between the two ends. CDR3 length: 15 residues. CDR3 in amino acids: CASSLGSASYNEQFF. For the CDR3, the DNA is TGCGCCAGCAGCTTGGGCTCTGCCTCCTACAATGAGCAGTTCTTC.

In DNA, the CDR3 is TGCAGTGCTAGTGCGGGGGCCCTGGATACGCAGTATTTT. It specifies CSASAGALDTQYF. This chain uses TRBV20-1 with TRBJ2-3; D may be TRBD2 (7 bases). Between the trimmed V and J ends, which lost 3 bases and 6 bases, there was a span of 13 bases. Germline V gene data show CDR1 as DFQATT and CDR2 as SNEGSKA (reference sequence). CDR3 length equals 13 residues.

The V gene is TRBV18, the J gene TRBJ2-5; D uncertain. V dropped 3 bases and J dropped 1 base, with 15 bases sitting between them. The CDR3 is 16 amino acids. From germline, CDR1 is KGHSH and CDR2 LQKENI. The DNA for the CDR3 is TGTGCCAGCTCACCCCCCGGACCCAACATCCAAGAGACCCAGTACTTC. It specifies CASSPPGPNIQETQYF. Full variable domain (rest looked up from reference TRBV18 and TRBJ2-5): NAGVMQNPRHLVRRRGQEARLRCSPMKGHSHVYWYRQLPEEGLKFMVYLQKENIIDESGMPKERFSAEFPKEGPSILRIQQVVRGDSAAYFCASSPPGPNIQETQYFGPGTRLLVL.

This chain uses TRBV5-5 with TRBJ1-1; D remains unclear. In germline, CDR1 is SGHKS, CDR2 YYEKEE (reference sequence). V shed 3 bases and J shed 1 base, with 4 bases lying between them. The length of the CDR3 is 12 residues. The CDR3 nucleotides read TGTGCCAGCAGCTCCTGGAACACTGAAGCTTTCTTT. Translated: CASSSWNTEAFF.

This chain connects TRBV6-5 to TRBJ2-7; tentatively, D is TRBD1 (6 bases). Germline loops: CDR1 MNHEY, CDR2 SVGAGI. V lost 3 bases to trimming and J lost 3 bases, with 9 bases between them. The CDR3 totals 13 residues. CDR3 DNA: TGTGCCAGCAGTTATGGGACACTCTACGAGCAGTACTTC. Translation: CASSYGTLYEQYF.

The chain is built from TRBV9 and TRBJ1-4, with 9 nucleotides matching TRBD1. Germline CDR1 reads SGDLS; CDR2 reads YYNGEE. Unmatched junction bases numbered 4, after V lost 0 bases and J lost 10 bases. CDR3 size: 14 residues. The CDR3 DNA is TGTGCCAGCAGCGTAGGGACAGGGGCCGGAAAACTGTTTTTT. Its translation is CASSVGTGAGKLFF.

This chain joins TRBV5-1 and TRBJ1-4, with 8 bases that match TRBD1. Germline assignment: CDR1 SGHRS and CDR2 YFSETQ. The CDR3 extends over 15 amino acids. V lost 4 bases and J lost 4; bases outside the gene matches: 6. CDR3 region: CASSPGQAFNEKLFF. DNA for the CDR3: TGCGCCAGCAGCCCGGGACAGGCCTTTAATGAAAAACTGTTTTTT.

This chain uses TRBV5-4 with TRBJ1-1, with 7 bases matching TRBD1. This CDR3 contains 14 residues. V shed 2 bases and J 7 bases; nucleotides not matched to a gene: 8. Germline-derived CDR1 and CDR2 are SGHNT and YYREEE (reference sequence). The CDR3 DNA reads as TGTGCCAGCAGCTTACAGGGGTCTAGGGGTGAAGCTTTCTTT. Translated: CASSLQGSRGEAFF.

The chain has TRBV7-9 and TRBJ1-5; D is uncertain. The CDR3 consists of 14 residues. Trimming removed 0 bases at V and 0 bases at J, with 3 bases between. Germline CDR1 is SEHNR and CDR2 is FQNEAQ (reference sequence). This CDR3 reads CASSLAGSNQPQHF. CDR3 DNA: TGTGCCAGCAGCTTAGCAGGTAGCAATCAGCCCCAGCATTTT. The variable domain in full, completed from reference TRBV7-9 and TRBJ1-5, reads DTGVSQNPRHKITKRGQNVTFRCDPISEHNRLYWYRQTLGQGPEFLTYFQNEAQLEKSRLLSDRFSAERPKGSFSTLEIQRTEQGDSAMYLCASSLAGSNQPQHFGDGTRLSIL.